This is a list of T cell receptor beta chains from one sample in a study of blood T cell repertoires in COVID-19. Assay: immunoSEQ multiplex PCR; the TCRdb copy retains only in-frame clones and omits some. The sample contains roughly 140,000 clones, roughly 88% of which appear only once. Sequencing input: peripheral blood. The receptors derive from a man in his sixties with active or convalescent COVID-19. Both conserved end residues are part of each CDR3. D genes are given only for firm matches. For some rows the clone size is stated as once, few or many, or as a class when expanded; others skip it.

cdr3_nt	cdr3_aa	clone_size	j_call	d_call	v_call
TGCGCCAGCAGCGCGGGACTAGCGGGTACGATCTACGAGCAGTACTTC	CASSAGLAGTIYEQYF	-	TRBJ2-7	TRBD2	TRBV10-2
TGTGCCAGCTCACCACCGCCTAGCGGGGGGGCGGATGAGCAGTTCTTC	CASSPPPSGGADEQFF	-	TRBJ2-1	TRBD2	TRBV18
TGTGCCAGCAGCTTAGGGGGCGAGATGAACACTGAAGCTTTCTTT	CASSLGGEMNTEAFF	-	TRBJ1-1	-	TRBV11-3
TGTGCCAGTAGTATAGGCACAGGCTACACCTTC	CASSIGTGYTF	-	TRBJ1-2	-	TRBV19
TGTGCCAGCAGCTTAGGACAGGGACCTACTGGCTACACCTTC	CASSLGQGPTGYTF	-	TRBJ1-2	TRBD1	TRBV11-2
TGTGCCAGCAGTGGGCCCACTCGGAGCTCCTACAATGAGCAGTTCTTC	CASSGPTRSSYNEQFF	once	TRBJ2-1	-	TRBV6-1
TGTGCCAGCATCTACGTAGGGAGAGGGGATACGCAGTATTTT	CASIYVGRGDTQYF	few	TRBJ2-3	-	TRBV6-5
TGTGCCAGCAGAGCCGGGACAGGGGGCTCGGGTTCCTTC	CASRAGTGGSGSF	-	TRBJ1-2	TRBD1	TRBV6-5
TGTGCCAGTAGGAACCAGCACGGGGACAATGAGCAGTTCTTC	CASRNQHGDNEQFF	-	TRBJ2-1	-	TRBV19
TGTGCCAGCAGCTTAGAGGACAGGCAAGCTGGCTACACCTTC	CASSLEDRQAGYTF	-	TRBJ1-2	TRBD1	TRBV7-8
TGTGCCAGCAGCCGAGCCGACAGCTATGGCTACACCTTC	CASSRADSYGYTF	-	TRBJ1-2	-	TRBV7-8
TGTGCCAGCAGTTACTCGGGGACTAGCGGGGTCTACGAGCAGTACTTC	CASSYSGTSGVYEQYF	-	TRBJ2-7	TRBD2	TRBV6-2/TRBV6-3
TGTGCCAGCATTCAATTTTCGGGGGGAAATGAAAAACTGTTTTTT	CASIQFSGGNEKLFF	-	TRBJ1-4	-	TRBV6-6
TGTGCCAGCAGTCCTTCCGGGAGCTCTTACAATGAGCAGTTCTTC	CASSPSGSSYNEQFF	-	TRBJ2-1	-	TRBV6-5
TGTGCCAGCAGCAGACAGGGGGCTCTCGCCAAAAACATTCAGTACTTC	CASSRQGALAKNIQYF	-	TRBJ2-4	TRBD1	TRBV2
TGTGCCAGCAGTTTACGGGCAGGGAATTACTATGGCTACACCTTC	CASSLRAGNYYGYTF	-	TRBJ1-2	-	TRBV27
TGTGCCAGCAGTGTTGAGGCGCGGGGCTACACCTTC	CASSVEARGYTF	-	TRBJ1-2	-	TRBV2
TGCGCCAGCGAGAGGGACAGGCGACCCCTAGCTGATGAGCAGTACTTC	CASERDRRPLADEQYF	-	TRBJ2-7	TRBD1	TRBV10-2
TGCGCCAGCTCTGAACAGGGGGCGAGATCGACCTTC	CASSEQGARSTF	-	TRBJ1-2	TRBD1	TRBV10-2
TGTGCCACCAGTGCCGCGAGATCCGGGGACTATGGCTACACCTTC	CATSAARSGDYGYTF	-	TRBJ1-2	-	TRBV24-1
TGTGCCAGCTCACCACCGGCCAGTGAAGCTTTCTTT	CASSPPASEAFF	once	TRBJ1-1	-	TRBV18
TGTGCCAGCTCACTACCCCAACAGGGAAGGAACATTCAGTACTTC	CASSLPQQGRNIQYF	-	TRBJ2-4	-	TRBV18
TGTGCCAGCAGCCTGCGGGAGGGCCGCGGCACCGGGGAGCTGTTTTTT	CASSLREGRGTGELFF	-	TRBJ2-2	TRBD2	TRBV9
TGTGCCAGCAGCCGGACTGAAGAGACCCAGTACTTC	CASSRTEETQYF	-	TRBJ2-5	-	TRBV11-2
TGTGCCAGCACAAGTGGGAGCTCCTACAATGAGCAGTTCTTC	CASTSGSSYNEQFF	-	TRBJ2-1	-	TRBV6-5
TGTGCCAGCAGTGAAGTCAGGGTTGGGAACACCATATATTTT	CASSEVRVGNTIYF	-	TRBJ1-3	-	TRBV6-1
TGTGCCAGCAGCTTGGCTCCGGGACAGATTTACGAGCAGTACTTC	CASSLAPGQIYEQYF	-	TRBJ2-7	TRBD1	TRBV5-5
TGCAGCGTTGGGGGGGAGACTGAAGCTTTCTTT	CSVGGETEAFF	-	TRBJ1-1	-	TRBV29-1
TGTGCCAGCAAAGGACAGGGAGGTTACAATGAGCAGTTCTTC	CASKGQGGYNEQFF	-	TRBJ2-1	TRBD1	TRBV2
TGTGCCAGCAGTTACGGGCCAGGGGGTGCTGGGGCCAACGTCCTGACTTTC	CASSYGPGGAGANVLTF	-	TRBJ2-6	TRBD1	TRBV6-2/TRBV6-3
TGTGCCAGCAGTCCACAGGTGCGGCCCCAGCATTTT	CASSPQVRPQHF	-	TRBJ1-5	-	TRBV6-5
TGTGCCACCAGTAGCGACAGGAGCGTTAAAGAGCAGTTCTTC	CATSSDRSVKEQFF	once	TRBJ2-1	-	TRBV24-1
TGTGCCAGCAGTCTATCGAGGCACCCTACCAGCAATCAGCCCCAGCATTTT	CASSLSRHPTSNQPQHF	-	TRBJ1-5	-	TRBV6-2/TRBV6-3
TGCGCCAGCAGCCAAGGCGAACCGGGACAGGGGTTCCTCTCGAACACCGGGGAGCTGTTTTTT	CASSQGEPGQGFLSNTGELFF	-	TRBJ2-2	TRBD1	TRBV4-1
TGTGCCAGTACCTTAGGACTAGCGGGTTTGAACGAGCAGTACTTC	CASTLGLAGLNEQYF	-	TRBJ2-7	TRBD2	TRBV19
TGTGCCAGCAGCTTAGAGCCGGGGGGTGAAGCTTTCTTT	CASSLEPGGEAFF	-	TRBJ1-1	-	TRBV7-2
TGTGCCAGCTCACAACCAAATCGCGGCAAGAACACTGAAGCTTTCTTT	CASSQPNRGKNTEAFF	-	TRBJ1-1	-	TRBV18
TGCGCCAGCAGGAGGGAGACTGAAGCTTTCTTT	CASRRETEAFF	-	TRBJ1-1	-	TRBV5-1
TGCAGCGTCCTACAAGGGACAGGGAATCAGCCCCAGCATTTT	CSVLQGTGNQPQHF	-	TRBJ1-5	TRBD1	TRBV29-1
TGTGCCAGTAGTATCACGACAGCAGACTATGGCTACACCTTC	CASSITTADYGYTF	-	TRBJ1-2	-	TRBV19
TGTGCCAGCAGTTACTCATCGGGAAACACCATATATTTT	CASSYSSGNTIYF	once	TRBJ1-3	-	TRBV6-2/TRBV6-3
TGTGCCAGCAGTGCCCAGGGGAGGGGTGAGCAGTTCTTC	CASSAQGRGEQFF	few	TRBJ2-1	-	TRBV6-4
TGTGCCACCAGCAGCGGGACTAGCGGTTACGAGCAGTACTTC	CATSSGTSGYEQYF	-	TRBJ2-7	TRBD2	TRBV15
TGTGCCAGCAGCCATAAGAGCATAGCGGGAGGAGGTGAGACCCAGTACTTC	CASSHKSIAGGGETQYF	-	TRBJ2-5	TRBD2	TRBV14
TGTGCCAGCAGCGTACTGCCAGAGAACACTGAAGCTTTCTTT	CASSVLPENTEAFF	-	TRBJ1-1	-	TRBV9
TGCGCCAGCAGCCAGGCCTCGGTGGACAGGGGGCTATACGAGCAGTACTTC	CASSQASVDRGLYEQYF	-	TRBJ2-7	TRBD1	TRBV4-3
TGTGCCTCCAACAGGGGTTGGGGCTACACCTTC	CASNRGWGYTF	-	TRBJ1-2	TRBD1	TRBV6-5
TGTGCCATCAGTGAGAACTCACTTAGCAATCAGCCCCAGCATTTT	CAISENSLSNQPQHF	-	TRBJ1-5	-	TRBV10-3
TGTGCCAGCTCTTATCCAGCAACTAATGAAAAACTGTTTTTT	CASSYPATNEKLFF	-	TRBJ1-4	-	TRBV18
TGCGCCAGCAGCTTGGGCGACAGGGGGCCTTACGGTAATTCACCCCTCCACTTT	CASSLGDRGPYGNSPLHF	-	TRBJ1-6	TRBD1	TRBV5-1
TGTGCCAGCAGCTTAGCGAAAAACAGGGGATCCAGCTTGGACACTGAAGCTTTCTTT	CASSLAKNRGSSLDTEAFF	-	TRBJ1-1	TRBD1	TRBV7-2
TGTGCCAGCAGCTTCGGGATCCAGGAGACCCAGTACTTC	CASSFGIQETQYF	-	TRBJ2-5	-	TRBV11-3
TGTGCCATCAGTGAGTTGGGGGCCACGGATACGCAGTATTTT	CAISELGATDTQYF	-	TRBJ2-3	-	TRBV10-3
TGTGCCTGGAGTGTACTTGGACAGGGGGCCGGAGGAAACTATGGCTACACCTTC	CAWSVLGQGAGGNYGYTF	-	TRBJ1-2	TRBD1	TRBV30
TGCGCCAGCAGTGATGCGGGGGGAACCGGGGAGCTGTTTTTT	CASSDAGGTGELFF	-	TRBJ2-2	TRBD2	TRBV10-1
TGTGCCAGTACCCCAACCGGGGTCGGGAATGAAAAACTGTTTTTT	CASTPTGVGNEKLFF	-	TRBJ1-4	-	TRBV19
TGTGCCAGCAGCCGGCCGGGACAGGGGAACACTGAAGCTTTCTTT	CASSRPGQGNTEAFF	-	TRBJ1-1	TRBD1	TRBV5-5
TGTGCCAGCAGCCAGGGACAGGGTAATAATTCACCCCTCCACTTT	CASSQGQGNNSPLHF	-	TRBJ1-6	TRBD1	TRBV14
TGTGCTAGCAGCTTAGGATGGGACAGGGGTGGAAACAATCAGCCCCAGCATTTT	CASSLGWDRGGNNQPQHF	-	TRBJ1-5	TRBD1	TRBV7-7
TGTGCCAGCAGGTCCGACAGGTCCCATGAGCAGTTCTTC	CASRSDRSHEQFF	-	TRBJ2-1	-	TRBV6-5